The rows below give T cell receptor beta chains drawn from one sample of a study of CD8 T cells in Susac syndrome. TCRdb re-analysed the immunoSEQ multiplex PCR reads in MiXCR, keeping a single row per CDR3 protein. The profile shows 300,000 or so distinct CDR3 sequences, 90% to 95% of them singletons. The material sequenced was CD4+ T cells from PBMCs. These receptors came from a human donor with multiple sclerosis. Both conserved end residues are part of each CDR3. The D gene is left open where the match is weak. Only some rows state a clone size, as once, few, many or a class for expanded clones.

CDR3aa: CASSWGPDTYSGNTIYF
CDR3nt: TGTGCCAGCAGTTGGGGGCCCGACACATACTCTGGAAACACCATATATTTT
v_gene: TRBV6-5
j_gene: TRBJ1-3
abundance: .
len: 17
d_gene: .

CDR3aa: CASSQEMTYNEQFF
CDR3nt: TGTGCCAGCAGCCAAGAAATGACCTACAATGAGCAGTTCTTC
v_gene: TRBV3-1
j_gene: TRBJ2-1
abundance: .
len: 14
d_gene: .

CDR3aa: CASSINSPPAGNHEQYF
CDR3nt: TGTGCCAGTAGTATAAATTCTCCCCCCGCAGGGAACCACGAGCAGTACTTC
v_gene: TRBV19
j_gene: TRBJ2-7
abundance: .
len: 17
d_gene: .

CDR3aa: CASSPILQTLNTEAFF
CDR3nt: TGTGCCAGCTCACCAATCTTACAGACTCTGAACACTGAAGCTTTCTTT
v_gene: TRBV18
j_gene: TRBJ1-1
abundance: .
len: 16
d_gene: .

CDR3aa: CASGSNTQYF
CDR3nt: TGTGCCAGCGGCAGCAATACGCAGTATTTT
v_gene: TRBV9
j_gene: TRBJ2-3
abundance: .
len: 10
d_gene: .

CDR3aa: CASSLTTTGEQYF
CDR3nt: TGTGCCAGTTCCCTTACTACGACCGGCGAGCAGTACTTC
v_gene: TRBV12-3/TRBV12-4
j_gene: TRBJ2-7
abundance: .
len: 13
d_gene: .

CDR3aa: CASSLAGGRKVSGKNIQYF
CDR3nt: TGCGCCAGCAGCCTCGCGGGGGGGCGGAAAGTTAGTGGCAAAAACATTCAGTACTTC
v_gene: TRBV4-1
j_gene: TRBJ2-4
abundance: .
len: 19
d_gene: TRBD2

CDR3aa: CASSLGLGLAGVSYNEQFF
CDR3nt: TGTGCCAGCAGTTTAGGGTTGGGACTAGCGGGAGTGTCCTACAATGAGCAGTTCTTC
v_gene: TRBV12-3/TRBV12-4
j_gene: TRBJ2-1
abundance: .
len: 19
d_gene: TRBD2

CDR3aa: CASRPTNTEAFF
CDR3nt: TGTGCCAGCAGACCAACGAACACTGAAGCTTTCTTT
v_gene: TRBV6-6
j_gene: TRBJ1-1
abundance: .
len: 12
d_gene: .

CDR3aa: CASSLEGTGSEKLFF
CDR3nt: TGTGCCAGCAGCTTAGAAGGGACAGGGAGTGAAAAACTGTTTTTT
v_gene: TRBV11-3
j_gene: TRBJ1-4
abundance: .
len: 15
d_gene: TRBD1

CDR3aa: CASSQYRDRGYSNQPQHF
CDR3nt: TGCGCCAGCAGCCAATACCGTGACAGGGGATATAGCAATCAGCCCCAGCATTTT
v_gene: TRBV4-1
j_gene: TRBJ1-5
abundance: .
len: 18
d_gene: TRBD1

CDR3aa: CAWSAGLAAGELFF
CDR3nt: TGTGCCTGGAGTGCGGGACTAGCGGCCGGGGAGCTGTTTTTT
v_gene: TRBV30
j_gene: TRBJ2-2
abundance: .
len: 14
d_gene: TRBD2

CDR3aa: CASSPEGHTEAFF
CDR3nt: TGTGCCAGCAGTCCGGAGGGGCACACTGAAGCTTTCTTT
v_gene: TRBV6-4
j_gene: TRBJ1-1
abundance: .
len: 13
d_gene: .

CDR3aa: CASSFGQGAISGNTIYF
CDR3nt: TGTGCCAGCAGCTTCGGACAGGGGGCAATATCTGGAAACACCATATATTTT
v_gene: TRBV7-9
j_gene: TRBJ1-3
abundance: .
len: 17
d_gene: TRBD1

CDR3aa: CASSDSRSLYEQYF
CDR3nt: TGTGCCAGCAGTGATTCCAGGTCTCTATACGAGCAGTACTTC
v_gene: TRBV6-1
j_gene: TRBJ2-7
abundance: .
len: 14
d_gene: .

CDR3aa: CASSLSRGRDLLNTEAFF
CDR3nt: TGTGCCAGCAGCTTAAGCCGAGGCCGAGACCTACTAAACACTGAAGCTTTCTTT
v_gene: TRBV11-2
j_gene: TRBJ1-1
abundance: .
len: 18
d_gene: .

CDR3aa: CSARDSRLAATGEQFF
CDR3nt: TGCAGTGCTAGAGATTCTCGACTAGCCGCAACGGGTGAGCAGTTCTTC
v_gene: TRBV20-1
j_gene: TRBJ2-1
abundance: .
len: 16
d_gene: TRBD2

CDR3aa: CASSLTGTGPLEQYF
CDR3nt: TGTGCCAGCAGTCTCACGGGGACAGGTCCGCTCGAGCAGTACTTC
v_gene: TRBV27
j_gene: TRBJ2-7
abundance: once
len: 15
d_gene: TRBD1

CDR3aa: CASNDGAGGTDTQYF
CDR3nt: TGCGCCAGCAACGACGGGGCTGGCGGCACAGATACGCAGTATTTT
v_gene: TRBV4-3
j_gene: TRBJ2-3
abundance: .
len: 15
d_gene: .

CDR3aa: CASSLAISGGVNEQFF
CDR3nt: TGCGCCAGCAGCTTGGCCATTAGCGGGGGGGTGAATGAGCAGTTCTTC
v_gene: TRBV5-1
j_gene: TRBJ2-1
abundance: .
len: 16
d_gene: TRBD2

CDR3aa: CSARSPGASTYNEQFF
CDR3nt: TGCAGTGCTAGATCCCCCGGGGCTTCTACGTACAATGAGCAGTTCTTC
v_gene: TRBV20-1
j_gene: TRBJ2-1
abundance: .
len: 16
d_gene: .

CDR3aa: CASSGAGELFF
CDR3nt: TGTGCCAGCAGTGGAGCCGGGGAGCTGTTTTTT
v_gene: TRBV2
j_gene: TRBJ2-2
abundance: .
len: 11
d_gene: .

CDR3aa: CASTSGGQETQYF
CDR3nt: TGCGCCAGCACCTCGGGAGGTCAAGAGACCCAGTACTTC
v_gene: TRBV5-1
j_gene: TRBJ2-5
abundance: few
len: 13
d_gene: TRBD2

CDR3aa: CASSPLGGQQFF
CDR3nt: TGTGCCAGCAGTCCCCTGGGGGGTCAGCAGTTCTTC
v_gene: TRBV6-6
j_gene: TRBJ2-1
abundance: .
len: 12
d_gene: .

CDR3aa: CSARGGQGAYEQYF
CDR3nt: TGCAGTGCTAGAGGGGGACAGGGGGCCTACGAGCAGTACTTC
v_gene: TRBV20-1
j_gene: TRBJ2-7
abundance: .
len: 14
d_gene: TRBD1

CDR3aa: CASSTQMGLAGPEQFF
CDR3nt: TGTGCCAGCAGCACCCAGATGGGACTAGCGGGACCTGAGCAGTTCTTC
v_gene: TRBV7-2
j_gene: TRBJ2-1
abundance: .
len: 16
d_gene: TRBD2

CDR3aa: CASSQHPGQGARNNEQFF
CDR3nt: TGTGCCAGCAGCCAGCACCCGGGACAGGGGGCGAGGAACAATGAGCAGTTCTTC
v_gene: TRBV14
j_gene: TRBJ2-1
abundance: .
len: 18
d_gene: TRBD1

CDR3aa: CASSARGMAPEGGSYEQYF
CDR3nt: TGTGCCAGCAGCGCCCGAGGTATGGCTCCCGAGGGGGGCTCCTACGAGCAGTACTTC
v_gene: TRBV7-2
j_gene: TRBJ2-7
abundance: .
len: 19
d_gene: .

CDR3aa: CATSDFPGTPHTQPQHF
CDR3nt: TGTGCCACCAGTGATTTTCCCGGGACACCTCATACTCAGCCCCAGCATTTT
v_gene: TRBV24-1
j_gene: TRBJ1-5
abundance: .
len: 17
d_gene: .

CDR3aa: CSARDGGPYNSPLHF
CDR3nt: TGCAGTGCTAGAGATGGGGGGCCTTATAATTCACCCCTCCACTTT
v_gene: TRBV20-1
j_gene: TRBJ1-6
abundance: once
len: 15
d_gene: .

CDR3aa: CASSESGRPPNEQFF
CDR3nt: TGCGCCAGCAGTGAGTCGGGGAGGCCCCCCAATGAGCAGTTCTTC
v_gene: TRBV10-2
j_gene: TRBJ2-1
abundance: .
len: 15
d_gene: .

CDR3aa: CASSLTSGIYNEQFF
CDR3nt: TGTGCCAGCAGCTTGACTAGCGGGATTTACAATGAGCAGTTCTTC
v_gene: TRBV7-2
j_gene: TRBJ2-1
abundance: .
len: 15
d_gene: TRBD2

CDR3aa: CASRLAGAHEQFF
CDR3nt: TGCGCCAGCAGACTAGCGGGAGCGCATGAGCAGTTCTTC
v_gene: TRBV10-2
j_gene: TRBJ2-1
abundance: .
len: 13
d_gene: TRBD2

CDR3aa: CASSQDWDGPELFF
CDR3nt: TGCGCCAGCAGCCAAGATTGGGACGGGCCAGAGCTGTTTTTT
v_gene: TRBV4-1
j_gene: TRBJ2-2
abundance: .
len: 14
d_gene: .

CDR3aa: CASSLLSGYEQYF
CDR3nt: TGTGCCAGCAGCTTATTATCAGGCTACGAGCAGTACTTC
v_gene: TRBV7-9
j_gene: TRBJ2-7
abundance: .
len: 13
d_gene: .

CDR3aa: CSVAGTGNYDEQYF
CDR3nt: TGCAGCGTTGCGGGGACTGGGAATTATGACGAGCAGTACTTC
v_gene: TRBV29-1
j_gene: TRBJ2-7
abundance: .
len: 14
d_gene: .

CDR3aa: CASSLAGSLTRTDTQYF
CDR3nt: TGTGCCAGCAGCTTGGCGGGCAGCCTAACTCGCACAGATACGCAGTATTTT
v_gene: TRBV5-6
j_gene: TRBJ2-3
abundance: .
len: 17
d_gene: .

CDR3aa: CASSRGSSTYEQYF
CDR3nt: TGTGCCAGCAGTCGTGGCAGCAGCACCTACGAGCAGTACTTC
v_gene: TRBV6-2/TRBV6-3
j_gene: TRBJ2-7
abundance: .
len: 14
d_gene: .

CDR3aa: CSVEVVTRTEAFF
CDR3nt: TGCAGCGTTGAGGTGGTCACAAGGACTGAAGCTTTCTTT
v_gene: TRBV29-1
j_gene: TRBJ1-1
abundance: .
len: 13
d_gene: .

CDR3aa: CASSLGTGIQETQYF
CDR3nt: TGTGCCAGCAGCTTGGGGACAGGGATCCAAGAGACCCAGTACTTC
v_gene: TRBV11-3
j_gene: TRBJ2-5
abundance: .
len: 15
d_gene: TRBD1

CDR3aa: CASSLRTSGANVLTF
CDR3nt: TGTGCCAGCAGCTTGCGGACCTCTGGGGCCAACGTCCTGACTTTC
v_gene: TRBV5-8
j_gene: TRBJ2-6
abundance: .
len: 15
d_gene: .

CDR3aa: CASSLSAGGAFF
CDR3nt: TGTGCCAGCAGTCTCTCGGCGGGCGGAGCTTTCTTT
v_gene: TRBV12-3/TRBV12-4
j_gene: TRBJ1-1
abundance: .
len: 12
d_gene: .

CDR3aa: CASSPFRSGFSRKGSGNTIYF
CDR3nt: TGTGCCAGCTCACCATTCAGGTCGGGGTTTTCCCGGAAGGGCTCTGGAAACACCATATATTTT
v_gene: TRBV18
j_gene: TRBJ1-3
abundance: once
len: 21
d_gene: .

CDR3aa: CASNPRDPGGYTF
CDR3nt: TGTGCCAGCAACCCACGGGACCCCGGAGGCTACACCTTC
v_gene: TRBV6-6
j_gene: TRBJ1-2
abundance: .
len: 13
d_gene: .

CDR3aa: CASSLEAPTEAFF
CDR3nt: TGTGCCAGCAGCTTAGAAGCACCCACTGAAGCTTTCTTT
v_gene: TRBV7-9
j_gene: TRBJ1-1
abundance: .
len: 13
d_gene: .

CDR3aa: CASSPGSAYGNTEAFF
CDR3nt: TGTGCCAGCTCACCTGGCAGCGCTTACGGGAACACTGAAGCTTTCTTT
v_gene: TRBV18
j_gene: TRBJ1-1
abundance: .
len: 16
d_gene: .

CDR3aa: CSARDPTQISTEAFF
CDR3nt: TGCAGTGCTAGAGACCCAACACAGATCTCCACTGAAGCTTTCTTT
v_gene: TRBV20-1
j_gene: TRBJ1-1
abundance: .
len: 15
d_gene: .

CDR3aa: CASSVRGMDYGYTF
CDR3nt: TGTGCCAGCAGTGTCCGGGGGATGGACTATGGCTACACCTTC
v_gene: TRBV2
j_gene: TRBJ1-2
abundance: .
len: 14
d_gene: .

CDR3aa: CASSSTGQGGGGYTF
CDR3nt: TGTGCCAGCAGCTCAACCGGACAGGGCGGGGGGGGCTACACCTTC
v_gene: TRBV9
j_gene: TRBJ1-2
abundance: .
len: 15
d_gene: TRBD1

CDR3aa: CASSPGQGGPDTEAFF
CDR3nt: TGTGCCAGCTCACCTGGACAGGGGGGACCGGACACTGAAGCTTTCTTT
v_gene: TRBV18
j_gene: TRBJ1-1
abundance: .
len: 16
d_gene: TRBD1

CDR3aa: CASSGGLAAYNEQFF
CDR3nt: TGTGCCAGCAGCGGGGGACTAGCGGCCTACAATGAGCAGTTCTTC
v_gene: TRBV9
j_gene: TRBJ2-1
abundance: once
len: 15
d_gene: TRBD2

CDR3aa: CASSEGSPTKNIQYF
CDR3nt: TGTGCCAGCAGCGAGGGAAGTCCTACCAAAAACATTCAGTACTTC
v_gene: TRBV9
j_gene: TRBJ2-4
abundance: .
len: 15
d_gene: .

CDR3aa: CSVTRGEETQYF
CDR3nt: TGCAGCGTTACCAGGGGAGAGGAGACCCAGTACTTC
v_gene: TRBV29-1
j_gene: TRBJ2-5
abundance: .
len: 12
d_gene: .

CDR3aa: CSVEGRQGNTGELFF
CDR3nt: TGCAGCGTTGAAGGGAGACAGGGGAACACCGGGGAGCTGTTTTTT
v_gene: TRBV29-1
j_gene: TRBJ2-2
abundance: .
len: 15
d_gene: TRBD1

CDR3aa: CASSPQRFYNEQFF
CDR3nt: TGTGCCAGCTCACCGCAACGTTTCTACAATGAGCAGTTCTTC
v_gene: TRBV18
j_gene: TRBJ2-1
abundance: .
len: 14
d_gene: .

CDR3aa: CASSPRGRAYTGELFF
CDR3nt: TGTGCCAGCAGCCCCCGCGGGAGGGCCTACACCGGGGAGCTGTTTTTT
v_gene: TRBV3-1
j_gene: TRBJ2-2
abundance: .
len: 16
d_gene: TRBD2

CDR3aa: CASSQTVGGTEAFF
CDR3nt: TGTGCCAGCAGCCAAACAGTCGGTGGCACTGAAGCTTTCTTT
v_gene: TRBV7-2
j_gene: TRBJ1-1
abundance: .
len: 14
d_gene: .

CDR3aa: CASPPDGGNYGYTF
CDR3nt: TGTGCCAGCCCCCCAGATGGCGGTAACTATGGCTACACCTTC
v_gene: TRBV21-1
j_gene: TRBJ1-2
abundance: once
len: 14
d_gene: .

CDR3aa: CASSPDPLRTTEAFF
CDR3nt: TGTGCCAGCAGCCCCGACCCCCTCCGGACCACTGAAGCTTTCTTT
v_gene: TRBV7-2
j_gene: TRBJ1-1
abundance: .
len: 15
d_gene: .